Each of the 3 T cell receptor beta chains below was sequenced from the same sample in a study of cytomegalovirus exposure and HLA in healthy donors. The PCR was carried out with 60 Vbeta primers and 13 Jbeta primers. The assay was immunoSEQ multiplex PCR, and TCRdb's table has in-frame clones only and misses some. This sample has over 150,000 clones, with about three quarters found just once. Sample: PBMCs. The origin of the receptors is a woman under 40 in good health and CMV-seropositive.

The rearrangement uses TRBV28 and TRBJ2-7, with D maybe TRBD1 (5 bases). The CDR3 spans 12 residues. CDR1 MDHEN and CDR2 SYDVKM come from the germline V gene. V gave up 8 bases and J gave up 4 bases, with 12 bases separating them. For the CDR3, the DNA is TGTGCCAGCGGCTCCCAGGGATACGAGCAGTACTTC. The encoded protein is CASGSQGYEQYF.

The chain uses TRBV5-1 and TRBJ2-4; 7 nucleotides agree with TRBD1. CDR1 and CDR2 from the germline V gene are SGHRS and YFSETQ. V lost 4 bases and J lost 8; bases outside the gene matches: 6. The CDR3 consists of 13 residues. CDR3 coding DNA: TGCGCCAGCAGCCCCAGGGGGTTGGACATTCAGTACTTC. The encoded protein is CASSPRGLDIQYF.

This chain connects TRBV6-6 to TRBJ2-7; D perhaps matches TRBD2 (5 bases). Germline V gives CDR1 MNHNY, CDR2 SVGAGI (reference sequence). The CDR3 contains 12 residues. The V and J ends lost 4 bases and 3 bases respectively, with 7 bases between them. CDR3 nucleotide sequence: TGTGCCAGCAGTTTACGGGACTACGAGCAGTACTTC. Its translation: CASSLRDYEQYF.